These T cell receptor delta chains were read from a single sample in a study of γδ T cells in repeated Plasmodium falciparum infection. TCRdb made new clone calls on the multiplex PCR reads using CATT. The sample has tens of thousands of delta-chain clones, approximately 1.5% seen once. Material: gamma-delta T cells from blood. Receptor source: a pool of human donors (malaria-infected and uninfected, not separated). The CDR3 runs from the conserved cysteine through the conserved F or W. The D gene is left open where the match is weak. Only some rows state a clone size, as once, few, many or a class for expanded clones.

J | D | V | size | CDR3 | DNA
TRDJ1 | TRDD3 | TRDV1 | few | CALRVLPTIITGGYATDKLIF | TGTGCTCTGCGGGTCCTCCCTACGATAATAACTGGGGGATACGCAACTGATAAACTCATCTTC
TRDJ1 | TRDD3 | TRDV1 | many | CALGEPSISIRGIQGTDKLIF | TGTGCTCTTGGGGAGCCTAGTATCTCAATCCGGGGGATACAAGGCACCGATAAACTCATCTTT
TRDJ1 | TRDD3 | TRDV3 | medium-sized | CASTYPSPFWGTMYTDKLIF | TGTGCCTCTACCTATCCGAGCCCCTTCTGGGGGACAATGTACACCGATAAACTCATCTTT
TRDJ2 | TRDD3 | TRDV1 | many | CALGELGAHWGIRFSAQLFF | TGTGCTCTTGGGGAACTAGGAGCACACTGGGGGATACGCTTTTCAGCACAACTCTTCTTT
TRDJ1 | NA | TRDV1 | many | CALGELAIYYRGFHTDKLIF | TGTGCTCTTGGGGAACTAGCCATATATTACAGGGGATTTCACACCGATAAACTCATCTTT
TRDJ1 | NA | TRDV1 | many | CALGPIGGISYESNGGGFTDKLIF | TGTGCTCTTGGGCCAATTGGGGGCATTTCCTACGAGTCTAACGGCGGGGGATTCACCGATAAACTCATCTTT
TRDJ1 | TRDD3 | TRDV1 | many | CALGKPPSIWGTYTDKLIF | TGTGCTCTTGGGAAACCCCCGTCAATATGGGGGACTTACACCGATAAACTCATCTTT
TRDJ1 | NA | TRDV1 | NA | CALGEPPHSPRGVSQNTLKWKTPRLIF | TGTGCTCTTGGGGAACCTCCCCACTCGCCCCGGGGGGTTTCGCAAAATACGCTCAAATGGAAAACACCCAGACTCATCTTT
TRDJ1 | TRDD3 | TRDV1 | medium-sized | CALGAAFGWWGIRGTDKLIF | TGTGCTCTTGGGGCCGCCTTCGGCTGGTGGGGGATACGGGGGACCGATAAACTCATCTTT
TRDJ1 | TRDD2 | TRDV3 | medium-sized | CAFRRFLRFWPDKLIF | TGTGCCTTTAGGCGGTTCCTACGTTTTTGGCCCGATAAACTCATCTTT
TRDJ1 | TRDD3 | TRDV2 | medium-sized | CACDPREGDTPQYDKLIF | TGTGCCTGTGACCCCAGGGAGGGGGATACGCCCCAGTACGATAAACTCATCTTT
TRDJ1 | NA | TRDV1 | medium-sized | CALGDPRPTPLVTGKLIF | TGTGCTCTTGGGGACCCTAGACCTACACCCCTGGTGACCGGTAAACTCATCTTT
TRDJ1 | NA | TRDV1 | medium-sized | CALDIFDKLIF | TGTGCTCTTGACATTTTCGATAAACTCATCTTT
TRDJ1 | TRDD3 | TRDV3 | many | CAFHWGFNTARTDKLIF | TGTGCCTTTCACTGGGGGTTCAATACGGCTCGCACCGATAAACTCATCTTT
TRDJ1 | TRDD3 | TRDV2 | many | CAGTGGYFDTDKLIF | TGTGCAGGAACTGGGGGATACTTTGACACCGATAAACTCATCTTT
TRDJ1 | TRDD3 | TRDV1 | medium-sized | CALGGTSAPLLYWGIRYTDKLIF | TGTGCTCTTGGGGGTACTTCCGCTCCTTTACTCTACTGGGGGATTAGGTACACCGATAAACTCATCTTT
TRDJ1 | TRDD3 | TRDV1 | medium-sized | CALGELRPILGDTRTNTDKLIF | TGTGCTCTTGGGGAACTAAGACCCATTCTGGGGGACACCCGTACTAACACCGATAAACTCATCTTT
TRDJ1 | TRDD3 | TRDV1 | many | CALGYPGNPLFQPWGIRSYTDKLIF | TGTGCTCTTGGTTATCCCGGTAACCCTCTCTTCCAGCCTTGGGGGATACGCTCATATACCGATAAACTCATCTTT
TRDJ1 | TRDD3 | TRDV1 | many | CALGQYSVDHWGITVGDTDKLIF | TGTGCTCTTGGGCAGTATTCCGTAGACCACTGGGGGATAACGGTGGGGGACACCGATAAACTCATCTTT
TRDJ1 | NA | TRDV1 | many | CALGYPTHDKLIF | TGTGCTCTTGGGTATCCTACCCACGATAAACTCATCTTT
TRDJ1 | TRDD3 | TRDV1 | many | CALGELTPYWGIRGKLIF | TGTGCTCTTGGGGAACTGACCCCTTACTGGGGGATACGCGGTAAACTCATCTTT
TRDJ1 | TRDD3 | TRAV38-2/DV8 | medium-sized | CAPMGLPDWGMYLYTDKLIF | TGTGCGCCCATGGGGCTCCCGGACTGGGGGATGTACCTGTACACCGATAAACTCATCTTT
TRDJ1 | TRDD3 | TRDV1 | medium-sized | CALGSRSLMGYGTDKLIF | TGTGCTCTTGGGTCCCGTTCCCTAATGGGATACGGAACCGATAAACTCATCTTT
TRDJ1 | TRDD3 | TRDV3 | many | CAFSWPALRGYRLSTDKLIF | TGTGCCTTTAGCTGGCCGGCCTTGCGGGGATACCGCCTATCCACCGATAAACTCATCTTT
TRDJ1 | TRDD2 | TRDV1 | many | CALGKLHLPTKGSTDKLIF | TGTGCTCTTGGGAAACTTCATCTTCCTACGAAGGGTTCCACCGATAAACTCATCTTT
TRDJ2 | NA | TRDV1 | few | CALGELVYAGCLLWKTSKTAQPFF | TGTGCTCTTGGGGAACTAGTCTACGCGGGGTGCCTATTGTGGAAAACGAGTAAGACAGCACAACCCTTCTTT
TRDJ1 | TRDD3 | TRDV1 | medium-sized | CALGELRTWGSTKLIF | TGTGCTCTTGGGGAACTTCGGACCTGGGGGAGTACAAAACTCATCTTT
TRDJ2 | TRDD2 | TRDV1 | few | CALGFPSYSKLLGLTAQLFF | TGTGCTCTTGGGTTTCCTTCCTACTCCAAACTACTGGGGTTGACAGCACAACTCTTCTTT
TRDJ1 | NA | TRDV1 | many | CALGERFLATGTHTDKLTF | TGTGCTCTTGGGGAACGGTTCCTGGCGACGGGGACCCACACCGATAAACTCACCTTT
TRDJ1 | TRDD3 | TRDV1 | many | CALGERSLGVTTHTDKLIF | TGTGCTCTTGGGGAACGGTCCCTGGGGGTTACTACTCACACCGATAAACTCATCTTT
TRDJ1 | NA | TRDV1 | medium-sized | CALGLYGKWRWAYTDKLTF | TGTGCTCTTGGGCTATACGGTAAATGGCGTTGGGCCTACACTGATAAACTCACCTTT
TRDJ1 | TRDD2 | TRDV1 | few | CALGRRPSYVRGIGDTDKLIF | TGTGCTCTTGGTCGGAGGCCTTCCTACGTGAGGGGGATTGGTGACACCGATAAACTCATCTTT
TRDJ1 | TRDD3 | TRDV1 | many | CALGEPVAPLSRYWGIRVYTDKLIF | TGTGCTCTTGGGGAACCGGTGGCCCCCCTGTCCAGGTACTGGGGGATACGCGTGTACACCGATAAACTCATCTTT
TRDJ1 | TRDD3 | TRDV2 | many | CACDPLLGTNTDKLIF | TGTGCCTGTGACCCATTACTGGGGACAAACACCGATAAACTCATCTTT
TRDJ1 | TRDD2 | TRDV1 | many | CALGEPSSYSDWVRLYTDKLIF | TGTGCTCTTGGGGAACCTTCTTCCTACAGTGACTGGGTCCGACTGTACACCGATAAACTCATCTTT
TRDJ1 | NA | TRDV1 | many | CALLGSDKLIF | TGTGCTCTCCTAGGAAGCGATAAACTCATCTTT
TRDJ1 | TRDD3 | TRDV1 | many | CALGEKLLYWGFTLNTDKLIF | TGTGCTCTTGGGGAGAAACTGCTCTACTGGGGGTTTACGCTCAACACCGATAAACTCATCTTT
TRDJ1 | TRDD3 | TRDV1 | many | CALGNPSSYPGGYGADKLIF | TGTGCTCTTGGGAACCCCTCTTCCTACCCCGGGGGATACGGGGCCGATAAACTCATCTTT
TRDJ1 | TRDD3 | TRDV1 | medium-sized | CALGEGRFRLGDHIHDKLIF | TGTGCTCTTGGGGAAGGTAGATTTCGGCTGGGGGATCACATCCACGATAAACTCATCTTT
TRDJ1 | NA | TRDV2 | medium-sized | CACVRTESYGLKLIF | TGTGCCTGTGTTCGCACAGAGTCGTACGGGCTTAAACTCATCTTT
TRDJ1 | TRDD3 | TRDV3 | medium-sized | CAFRPSRRKILGDTRWTDKLIF | TGTGCCTTTAGACCTTCCCGGCGGAAGATACTGGGGGATACGCGTTGGACCGATAAACTCATCTTT
TRDJ1 | TRDD3 | TRDV1 | many | CALGERLAWGIRGGTDKLIF | TGTGCTCTTGGGGAACGACTGGCCTGGGGGATACGAGGGGGTACCGATAAACTCATCTTT
TRDJ1 | TRDD3 | TRDV1 | medium-sized | CALGSPGGYGPPYTDKLIF | TGTGCTCTTGGGTCCCCAGGGGGATACGGTCCTCCGTACACCGATAAACTCATCTTT
TRDJ1 | NA | TRDV1 | NA | CALGEFGRYIPYLPYTDKLIF | TGTGCTCTTGGGGAATTCGGACGATACATCCCTTACCTACCCTACACCGATAAACTCATCTTT
TRDJ1 | NA | TRDV1 | many | CALGELASWYPYTDKLIF | TGTGCTCTTGGGGAACTGGCTTCCTGGTACCCCTACACCGATAAACTCATCTTT
TRDJ1 | NA | TRDV1 | many | CALGELRGHYTDKLIF | TGTGCTCTTGGGGAACTTCGGGGCCACTACACCGATAAACTCATCTTT
TRDJ1 | NA | TRDV1 | many | CALGEQTPILQGYWPSGDKLIF | TGTGCTCTTGGGGAACAGACCCCAATCCTACAGGGGTACTGGCCGTCAGGCGATAAACTCATCTTT
TRDJ1 | NA | TRDV1 | medium-sized | CALGERQTPGVLLHTDKLIF | TGTGCTCTTGGGGAAAGACAAACCCCAGGAGTACTTCTCCACACCGATAAACTCATCTTT
TRDJ1 | NA | TRDV1 | many | CALGGGPTGRCPPNYTDKLIF | TGTGCTCTTGGGGGCGGTCCTACGGGGCGGTGTCCACCTAACTACACCGATAAACTCATCTTT
TRDJ1 | NA | TRAV29/DV5 | many | CAAVLRWRGSSPYTDKLIF | TGTGCAGCAGTCCTACGATGGAGAGGATCTTCCCCGTACACCGATAAACTCATCTTT
TRDJ1 | NA | TRDV1 | many | CALGELEVGSTDKLIF | TGTGCTCTTGGGGAACTGGAGGTGGGGTCCACAGATAAACTCATCTTT